These 27 T cell receptor beta chains came from one sample sequenced in a study of blood T cell repertoires in COVID-19. Sequenced by immunoSEQ multiplex PCR; TCRdb stores in-frame clones only, minus some. The sample has about 140,000 clones; approximately 84% are singletons. Sequenced input: peripheral blood. These receptor sequences come from an older woman with acute or convalescent COVID-19.

This chain connects TRBV24-1 to TRBJ2-1, with 12 bases matching TRBD1. Germline CDR1 and CDR2: KGHDR and SFDVKD. After removal of 4 bases from V and 7 bases from J, the junction contained 7 bases not matched to a gene. There are 16 residues in the CDR3. For the CDR3, the DNA is TGTGCCACCAGTGAGGAGGGACAGGGGGCTTTAAATGAGCAGTTCTTC. This sequence encodes CATSEEGQGALNEQFF.

The chain has TRBV28 and TRBJ2-7; perhaps TRBD2 as D (6 bases). The V end was cut by 4 bases, the J end by 0 bases, with 19 bases between. Per the germline V gene, CDR1 is MDHEN and CDR2 is SYDVKM. CDR3 size: 17 residues. CDR3 sequence: CASSSLWDSSGSYEQYF. CDR3 coding DNA: TGTGCCAGCAGTTCGCTCTGGGACTCCTCTGGCTCCTACGAGCAGTACTTC.

The chain couples TRBV14 to TRBJ2-1; maybe TRBD2 (6 bases). CDR3 length equals 14 residues. The V end was cut by 1 base, the J end by 6 bases, with 10 bases between. Germline V lookup: CDR1 SGHDN, CDR2 FVKESK. The CDR3 region has the DNA TGTGCCAGCAGCCAAGCCCTAGCGCGCAATGAGCAGTTCTTC. As protein: CASSQALARNEQFF.

This clone was observed a few times. The chain joins TRBV2 to TRBJ1-1, with 7 bases that match TRBD1. The CDR3 sequence is 15 residues long. V was pared by 5 bases and J by 0 bases, with 6 bases of the junction left unmatched. The germline CDR1 and CDR2 sequences are SNHLY and FYNNEI. CDR3 bases: TGTGCCAGCAGTCTCCAACAGGGGATGAACACTGAAGCTTTCTTT. This gives the protein CASSLQQGMNTEAFF.

This chain links TRBV27 with TRBJ1-2; D may be TRBD1 (5 bases). V lost 4 bases and J lost 2, with 14 bases in between. Germline values: CDR1 MNHEY, CDR2 SMNVEV (reference sequence). The CDR3 totals 15 residues. The CDR3 DNA follows: TGTGCCAGCAGTTCCTTTGCAGGGTTGAACTATGGCTACACCTTC. This encodes CASSSFAGLNYGYTF.

The chain joins TRBV18 to TRBJ1-1; 11 nucleotides align to TRBD1. CDR1 is KGHSH and CDR2 is LQKENI in the germline V gene. The CDR3 is 15 residues long. The junction had 2 bases not matched to a gene; V was cut back by 2 bases and J by 3 bases. In nucleotides, the CDR3 is TGTGCCAGCTCACCATTGGGACAGGGGGACACTGAAGCTTTCTTT. Protein product: CASSPLGQGDTEAFF.

V gene TRBV15 combines with J gene TRBJ1-1; the D is unclear. Germline values: CDR1 LNHNV, CDR2 YYDKDF (reference sequence). V was pared by 0 bases and J by 0 bases, with 5 bases between. This CDR3 has 14 residues. For the CDR3, the DNA is TGTGCCACCAGCAGAGATCAGGTGAACACTGAAGCTTTCTTT. Protein product: CATSRDQVNTEAFF.

This clone was seen only a few times. The chain employs TRBV3-1 (or the pseudogene TRBV3-2) and TRBJ1-2; D remains unclear. CDR1 LGHDT and CDR2 YNNKEL come from the germline V gene (reference sequence). The ends were cut back, 0 bases at V and 5 bases at J, with 13 bases in the middle. CDR3 length equals 15 residues. The CDR3 DNA sequence: TGTGCCAGCAGCCAAGATCATCAGGCGTCATATGGCTACACCTTC. It encodes CASSQDHQASYGYTF.

A few counts support this clone. The gene calls are TRBV6-5 and TRBJ1-2, with 7 bases lining up with TRBD1. J lost 2 bases, V lost 6 bases, and 6 bases had no gene match. The CDR3 has 14 amino acids. CDR1 is MNHEY and CDR2 is SVGAGI in the germline V gene. The CDR3 loop reads CASSIDRENYGYTF. CDR3 nucleotides: TGTGCCAGCAGCATCGACAGGGAAAACTATGGCTACACCTTC.

This sequence joins TRBV28 and TRBJ2-7; D may be TRBD1 (5 bases). The length of the CDR3 is 13 residues. Germline V CDR1 and CDR2: MDHEN, SYDVKM. Trimming removed 3 bases at V and 4 bases at J, with 10 bases between. CDR3 sequence reads: CASSFRVGYEQYF. DNA for the CDR3: TGTGCCAGCAGTTTCAGGGTTGGATACGAGCAGTACTTC.

This clone was picked up one time. The chain is built from TRBV27 and TRBJ2-1; 9 bases fit TRBD2. Germline loops: CDR1 MNHEY, CDR2 SMNVEV (reference sequence). This CDR3 has 17 residues. Trimming cost V 2 bases and J 3 bases; bases outside gene matches: 8. The CDR3 DNA follows: TGTGCCAGCAGTTTAATAAGTAGCGGGAGAGTCTACAATGAGCAGTTCTTC. It specifies CASSLISSGRVYNEQFF.

This clone has more than one count but fewer than ten. The CDR3: CASRTTGTGELFF. Here the CDR3 DNA reads TGTGCCAGCAGAACGACAGGGACCGGGGAGCTGTTTTTT. The rearrangement uses TRBV6-5 and TRBJ2-2; 7 bases align to TRBD1. Germline loops: CDR1 MNHEY, CDR2 SVGAGI. V lost 6 bases and J lost 5; bases outside the gene matches: 3. CDR3 size: 13 residues.

Only one count was recorded for this clone. The V and J genes are TRBV19 and TRBJ2-3; 13 bases align to TRBD2. With 4 bases clipped from V and 5 bases from J, the junction kept 6 bases outside the gene matches. There are 16 residues in the CDR3. Germline CDR1 LNHDA, CDR2 SQIVND (reference sequence). CDR3 protein: CASSNPTSGRGDTQYF. Here the CDR3 DNA reads TGTGCCAGTAGTAACCCCACTAGCGGGAGGGGAGATACGCAGTATTTT. Complete variable domain (other parts from reference TRBV19 and TRBJ2-3): DGGITQSPKYLFRKEGQNVTLSCEQNLNHDAMYWYRQDPGQGLRLIYYSQIVNDFQKGDIAEGYSVSREKKESFPLTVTSAQKNPTAFYLCASSNPTSGRGDTQYFGPGTRLTVL.

The V and J genes are TRBV28 and TRBJ1-5, with D tentatively TRBD1 (5 bases). CDR3 length equals 23 residues. Trimming removed 3 bases at V and 4 bases at J, with 37 bases between. The germline V gene has CDR1 MDHEN and CDR2 SYDVKM. The CDR3 region is CASSFMLPLRPSGVLNGNQPQHF. The CDR3 nucleotides read TGTGCCAGCAGTTTCATGTTACCACTACGCCCGTCGGGGGTCCTCAATGGAAATCAGCCCCAGCATTTT.

The rearrangement joins TRBV7-2 to TRBJ2-2; TRBD2 might be the D (5 bases). Looked up from germline, CDR1 is SGHTA and CDR2 is FQGNSA. V was pared by 1 base and J by 7 bases, with 16 bases between. This CDR3 is 16 amino acids long. This CDR3 is CASSLVEGRFGGELFF. In nucleotides, the CDR3 is TGTGCCAGCAGCTTAGTAGAGGGAAGGTTCGGCGGGGAGCTGTTTTTT. The variable domain in full, with the rest retrieved from reference TRBV7-2 and TRBJ2-2, is GAGVSQSPSNKVTEKGKDVELRCDPISGHTALYWYRQSLGQGLEFLIYFQGNSAPDKSGLPSDRFSAERTGGSVSTLTIQRTQQEDSAVYLCASSLVEGRFGGELFFGEGSRLTVL.

The rearrangement uses TRBV5-1 and TRBJ2-2, with TRBD1 as a possible D gene (6 bases). CDR3 length: 15 amino acids. Germline loops: CDR1 SGHRS, CDR2 YFSETQ. V was trimmed by 5 bases and J by 0 bases, leaving 11 bases between them. This CDR3 reads CASSWTEPNTGELFF. The CDR3, as DNA: TGCGCCAGCAGTTGGACAGAACCGAACACCGGGGAGCTGTTTTTT.

The CDR3: CASSLNRGYEQYF. The DNA of the CDR3 is TGTGCCAGCAGTCTGAACAGGGGCTACGAGCAGTACTTC. The chain links TRBV5-5 to TRBJ2-7; the match to TRBD1 covers 7 bases. The germline V gene has CDR1 SGHKS and CDR2 YYEKEE (reference sequence). The CDR3 loop spans 13 amino acids. V dropped 5 bases and J dropped 3; count of bases not matched to a gene: 5.

Only a few counts were recorded for this clone. V usage is TRBV29-1 and J usage is TRBJ2-7; TRBD1 aligns across 10 bases. Trimming at V came to 4 bases and at J to 6 bases, leaving 15 bases not matched to a gene. This CDR3 spans 16 amino acids. Germline-derived CDR1 and CDR2 are SQVTM and ANQGSEA. The CDR3 sequence is CSVAGGPGTGVSEQYF. CDR3 DNA: TGCAGCGTTGCTGGTGGCCCCGGGACAGGGGTAAGCGAGCAGTACTTC.

The chain uses TRBV6-5 and TRBJ2-4, with a tentative D call TRBD2 (6 bases). V was cut by 6 bases and J by 3 bases, with 6 bases left in between. The CDR3 contains 12 residues. Germline V lookup: CDR1 MNHEY, CDR2 SVGAGI. CDR3 bases: TGTGCCAGCAGGGGGGGCAAAAACATTCAGTACTTC. It specifies CASRGGKNIQYF.

In its sample, this clone was seen a few times. The J gene is TRBJ2-7, the V gene TRBV14; 7 bases align to TRBD2. Unmatched junction bases numbered 11, after V lost 2 bases and J lost 13 bases. Germline V gene lookup returns CDR1 SGHDN and CDR2 FVKESK. The CDR3 consists of 13 residues. CDR3 DNA: TGTGCCAGCAGCCAAAATCTAGCGGCGAGGCCATACTTC. Translated, it gives CASSQNLAARPYF.

The rearrangement links TRBV5-1 to TRBJ2-1, with 9 bases identical to TRBD2. V gave up 4 bases and J gave up 5 bases; unmatched junction bases: 13. CDR1 is SGHRS and CDR2 is YFSETQ in the germline V gene. The CDR3 is made up of 17 amino acids. This CDR3 reads CASSPLRGASGNNEQFF. CDR3 nucleotides: TGCGCCAGCAGCCCACTTCGGGGGGCTAGCGGGAACAATGAGCAGTTCTTC.

Here the CDR3 reads CSASSLAGFTDTQYF. CDR3 DNA sequence: TGCAGTGCTAGTAGCCTAGCGGGGTTCACAGATACGCAGTATTTT. This chain links TRBV20-1 with TRBJ2-3, with 9 bases aligning to TRBD2. Germline V gene lookup returns CDR1 DFQATT and CDR2 SNEGSKA (reference sequence). Trimming at V came to 3 bases and at J to 2 bases, leaving 6 bases not matched to a gene. The CDR3 runs to 15 residues.

The rearrangement links TRBV4-1 to TRBJ2-7, with 7 bases fitting TRBD2. Unmatched junction bases numbered 13, after V lost 4 bases and J lost 7 bases. CDR1 and CDR2 from the germline V gene are MGHRA and YSYEKL. The CDR3 spans 15 residues. Written as DNA, the CDR3 is TGCGCCAGCAGCCGGTCCGGGCGGGAGTTGAGAGAGCAGTACTTC. Its translation is CASSRSGRELREQYF.

V usage is TRBV6-5 and J usage is TRBJ1-6, with D perhaps matching TRBD1 (5 bases). CDR3 length: 16 residues. V was pared by 0 bases and J by 4 bases, with 10 bases between. Germline V CDR1 and CDR2: MNHEY, SVGAGI. CDR3 in DNA: TGTGCCAGCAGTTACTCGACGGGACTTTATAATTCACCCCTCCACTTT. As protein: CASSYSTGLYNSPLHF.

This clone was detected only a few times. The V gene is TRBV10-3, the J gene TRBJ2-2; D is ambiguous. There are 14 residues in the CDR3. Trimming removed 7 bases at V and 0 bases at J, with 9 bases between. Germline-derived CDR1 and CDR2 are ENHRY and SYGVKD. The DNA of the CDR3 is TGTGCCATCACCAGTATCGCGAACACCGGGGAGCTGTTTTTT. This codes for CAITSIANTGELFF.

The V and J genes are TRBV28 and TRBJ1-5; perhaps TRBD1 as D (5 bases). CDR1 and CDR2 (germline): MDHEN, SYDVKM. The ends were cut back, 2 bases at V and 2 bases at J, with 10 bases in the middle. The CDR3 is made up of 15 amino acids. CDR3 region: CASSLGGYGNQPQHF. In DNA, the CDR3 is TGTGCCAGCAGTTTAGGGGGGTACGGCAATCAGCCCCAGCATTTT.

The CDR3 DNA sequence: TGTGCCAGCAGCTTCGTTCGAACTAGAGGGGATACGCAGTATTTT. Its protein product is CASSFVRTRGDTQYF. The chain recombines TRBV7-2 with TRBJ2-3, with D perhaps matching TRBD2 (5 bases). The CDR3 runs to 15 residues. With 3 bases removed from V and 6 bases from J, the gap between germline ends came to 16 bases. The V gene's germline CDR1 is SGHTA and CDR2 FQGNSA.